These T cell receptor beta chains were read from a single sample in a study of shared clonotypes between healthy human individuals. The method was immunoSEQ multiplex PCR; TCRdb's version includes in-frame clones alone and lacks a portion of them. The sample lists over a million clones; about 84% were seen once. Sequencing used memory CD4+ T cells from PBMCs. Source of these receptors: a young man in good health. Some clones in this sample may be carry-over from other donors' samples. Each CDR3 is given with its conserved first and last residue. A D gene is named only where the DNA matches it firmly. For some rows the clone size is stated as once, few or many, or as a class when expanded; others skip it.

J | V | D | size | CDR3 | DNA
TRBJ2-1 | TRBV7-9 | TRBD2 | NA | CASSLGGTSGRPTYNEQFF | TGTGCCAGCAGCTTAGGGGGGACTAGCGGGAGGCCCACCTACAATGAGCAGTTCTTC
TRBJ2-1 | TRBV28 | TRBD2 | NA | CASSDSGRGQFF | TGTGCCAGCAGTGATAGCGGGAGGGGGCAGTTCTTC
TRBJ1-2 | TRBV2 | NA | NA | CASSALGTDYGYTF | TGTGCCAGCAGCGCCTTGGGGACGGACTATGGCTACACCTTC
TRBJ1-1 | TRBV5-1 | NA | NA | CASSPASWGLNTEAFF | TGCGCCAGCAGCCCCGCCAGCTGGGGGCTGAACACTGAAGCTTTCTTT
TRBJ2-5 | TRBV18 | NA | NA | CASSPGQGRIETQYF | TGTGCCAGCTCACCCGGTCAGGGGAGAATCGAGACCCAGTACTTC
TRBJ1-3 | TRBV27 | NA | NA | CASATTRSGNTIYF | TGTGCCAGCGCAACCACCCGCTCTGGAAACACCATATATTTT
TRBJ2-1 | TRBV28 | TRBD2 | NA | CASSLTSGLYNEQFF | TGTGCCAGCAGTCTGACTAGCGGTCTGTACAATGAGCAGTTCTTC
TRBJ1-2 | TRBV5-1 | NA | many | CASSPSWANYGYTF | TGCGCCAGCAGCCCTAGCTGGGCTAACTATGGCTACACCTTC
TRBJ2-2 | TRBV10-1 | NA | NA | CASAPGSLPGELFF | TGCGCCAGCGCGCCGGGATCCCTTCCCGGGGAGCTGTTTTTT
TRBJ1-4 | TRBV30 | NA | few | CAWSVGGGGEKLFF | TGTGCCTGGAGTGTAGGTGGAGGCGGTGAAAAACTGTTTTTT
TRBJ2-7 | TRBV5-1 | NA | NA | CASSQSGSSYEQYF | TGCGCCAGCAGCCAATCCGGGAGCTCCTACGAGCAGTACTTC
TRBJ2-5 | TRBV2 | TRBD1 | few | CASRVPGQGGIPETQYF | TGTGCCAGCAGGGTCCCGGGACAGGGGGGGATTCCAGAGACCCAGTACTTC
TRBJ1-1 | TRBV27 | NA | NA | CASKTGRTEAFF | TGTGCCAGCAAGACAGGTCGCACTGAAGCTTTCTTT
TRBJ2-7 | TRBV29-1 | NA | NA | CSVEDGGLEQYF | TGCAGCGTTGAAGACGGTGGCCTGGAGCAGTACTTC
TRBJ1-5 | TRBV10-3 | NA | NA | CAIRRTENQPQHF | TGTGCCATCCGGCGGACAGAGAATCAGCCCCAGCATTTT
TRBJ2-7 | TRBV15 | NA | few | CATSRDLAPDGQYF | TGTGCCACCAGCAGAGATCTAGCCCCAGACGGGCAGTACTTC
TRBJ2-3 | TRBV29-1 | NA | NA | CSVVSPGTQYF | TGCAGCGTTGTCTCGCCCGGTACGCAGTATTTT
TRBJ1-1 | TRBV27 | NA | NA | CASSTQRAKAFF | TGTGCCAGCAGTACACAGAGGGCCAAAGCTTTCTTT
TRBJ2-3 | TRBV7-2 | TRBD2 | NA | CASSLIGGRTRADTQYF | TGTGCCAGCAGCTTGATTGGCGGGAGGACCCGCGCAGATACGCAGTATTTT
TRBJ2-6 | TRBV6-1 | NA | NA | CASLSRGANVLTF | TGTGCCAGCTTATCTCGGGGGGCCAACGTCCTGACTTTC
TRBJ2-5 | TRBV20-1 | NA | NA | CSARKQETQYF | TGCAGTGCTAGAAAACAAGAGACCCAGTACTTC
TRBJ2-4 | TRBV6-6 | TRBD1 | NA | CASSYEGQGKNIQYF | TGTGCCAGCAGTTACGAGGGACAGGGCAAAAACATTCAGTACTTC
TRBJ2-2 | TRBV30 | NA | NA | CAWSLQTTGELFF | TGTGCCTGGAGTCTACAGACAACCGGGGAGCTGTTTTTT